Listed here are 2 T cell receptor beta chains from one sample, sequenced in a study of CD8+ T cells in alopecia areata. Extracted RNA was reverse transcribed into cDNA, the sequencing template. Method: immunoSEQ multiplex PCR; TCRdb's copy keeps in-frame clones and lacks some. The sample includes about 110,000 clones, none of them occurring once. Sequenced: lesional skin. The receptors derive from a C3H/HeJ mouse with alopecia areata. The MHC haplotype of this mouse line is H2-k.

This clone was counted a few times. Genes and germline are mouse. The CDR3 end falls 4 residues outside the read, so it is completed with the germline J gene. This chain links TRBV1 with TRBJ2-3, with 11 bases lining up with TRBD1. This CDR3 is 16 amino acids long. The V gene's germline CDR1 is NSQYPW and CDR2 LRSPGD (reference sequence). Germline trimming cut 4 bases from V and 0 bases from J; bases unmatched to any gene: 3. The DNA read from the CDR3 is TGCACCTGCAGTGGGGGACAGGGGGTGAGTGCAGAA. The encoded protein is CTCSGGQGVSAE. The whole CDR3 protein reads CTCSGGQGVSAETLYF.

This clone came up a few times. The listed genes are named as in mouse. With the read ending 4 residues before the CDR3 end, the germline J gene is used to fill in that end. The chain carries TRBV1 and TRBJ2-1; 12 bases are a match to TRBD1. The CDR3 is made up of 16 amino acids. V trimming: 3 bases; J trimming: 3 bases; junction bases outside the gene matches: 3. CDR1 is NSQYPW and CDR2 is LRSPGD in the germline V gene (reference sequence). The chain's CDR3 is CTCSAGTGGFYAEQFF. Incomplete CDR3 DNA: TGCACCTGCAGTGCTGGGACAGGGGGCTTCTATGCT.